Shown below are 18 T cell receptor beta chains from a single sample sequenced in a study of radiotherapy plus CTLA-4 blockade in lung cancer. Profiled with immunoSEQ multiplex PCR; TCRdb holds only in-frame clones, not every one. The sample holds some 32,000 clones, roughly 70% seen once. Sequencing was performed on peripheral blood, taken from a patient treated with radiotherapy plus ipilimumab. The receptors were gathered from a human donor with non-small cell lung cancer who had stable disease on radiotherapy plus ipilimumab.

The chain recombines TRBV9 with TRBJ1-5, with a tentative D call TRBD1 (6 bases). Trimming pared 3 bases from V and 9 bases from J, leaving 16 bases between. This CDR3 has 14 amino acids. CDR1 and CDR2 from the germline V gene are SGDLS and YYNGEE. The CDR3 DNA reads TGTGCCAGCAGCGGAGAACAGGGTGTCGGGCCCCAGCATTTT. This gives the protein CASSGEQGVGPQHF.

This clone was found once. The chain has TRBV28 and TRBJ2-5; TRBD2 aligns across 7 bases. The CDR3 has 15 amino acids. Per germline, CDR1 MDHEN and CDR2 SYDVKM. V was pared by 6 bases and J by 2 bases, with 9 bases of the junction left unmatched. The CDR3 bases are TGTGCCAGCAGCTCCCTCCGGGGAGGGCAAGAGACCCAGTACTTC. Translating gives CASSSLRGGQETQYF.

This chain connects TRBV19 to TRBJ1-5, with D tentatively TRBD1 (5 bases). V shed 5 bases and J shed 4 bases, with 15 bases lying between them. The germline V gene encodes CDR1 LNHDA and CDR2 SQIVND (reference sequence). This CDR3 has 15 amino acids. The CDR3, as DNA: TGTGCCAGTAGTTCCCAGGGAAGGTCGAATCAGCCCCAGCATTTT. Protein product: CASSSQGRSNQPQHF.

The CDR3 protein is CASSLVSPQGPGELFF. Here the CDR3 DNA reads TGTGCCAGCAGCTTAGTCTCCCCTCAGGGGCCCGGGGAGCTGTTTTTT. The chain has TRBV11-2 and TRBJ2-2; weak D call: TRBD1 (6 bases). V lost 1 base, J lost 6 bases, and 15 bases lay in between. CDR1 and CDR2 from the germline V gene are SGHAT and FQNNGV. The CDR3 extends over 16 amino acids.

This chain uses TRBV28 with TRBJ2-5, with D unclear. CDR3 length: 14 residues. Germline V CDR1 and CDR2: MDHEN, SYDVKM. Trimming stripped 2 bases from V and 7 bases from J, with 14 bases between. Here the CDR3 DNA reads TGTGCCAGCAGTTTAGACCCGAGGAAGGTGACCCAGTACTTC. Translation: CASSLDPRKVTQYF.

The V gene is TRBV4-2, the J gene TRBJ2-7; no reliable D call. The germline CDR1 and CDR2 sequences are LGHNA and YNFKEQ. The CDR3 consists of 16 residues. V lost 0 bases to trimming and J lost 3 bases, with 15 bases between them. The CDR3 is CASSQEISGGNYEQYF. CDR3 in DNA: TGTGCCAGCAGCCAAGAAATTTCGGGTGGGAACTACGAGCAGTACTTC.

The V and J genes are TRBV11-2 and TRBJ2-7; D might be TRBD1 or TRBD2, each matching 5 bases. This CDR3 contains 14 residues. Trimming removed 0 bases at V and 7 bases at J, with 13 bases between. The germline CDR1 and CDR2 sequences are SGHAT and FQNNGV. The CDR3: CASSLDRGRPEQYF. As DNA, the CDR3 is TGTGCCAGCAGCTTAGATCGGGGCCGCCCGGAGCAGTACTTC.

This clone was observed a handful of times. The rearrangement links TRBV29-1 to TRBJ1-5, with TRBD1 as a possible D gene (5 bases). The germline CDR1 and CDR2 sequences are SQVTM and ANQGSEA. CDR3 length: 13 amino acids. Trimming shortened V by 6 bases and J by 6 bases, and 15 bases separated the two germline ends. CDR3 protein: CSVNGGRGQPQHF. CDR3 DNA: TGCAGCGTGAATGGGGGGAGAGGTCAGCCCCAGCATTTT.

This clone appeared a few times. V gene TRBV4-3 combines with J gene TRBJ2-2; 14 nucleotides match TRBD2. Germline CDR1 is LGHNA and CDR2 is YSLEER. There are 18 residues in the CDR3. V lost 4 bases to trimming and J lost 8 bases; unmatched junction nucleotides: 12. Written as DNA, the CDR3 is TGCGCCAGCAGCCGCAATTTGGGACTAGCGGGAGATCGAGGGGAGCTGTTTTTT. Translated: CASSRNLGLAGDRGELFF.

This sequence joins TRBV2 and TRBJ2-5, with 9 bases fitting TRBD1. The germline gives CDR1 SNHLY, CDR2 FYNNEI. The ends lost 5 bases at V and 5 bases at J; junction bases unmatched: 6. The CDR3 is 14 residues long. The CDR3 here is CASSRQGVGETQYF. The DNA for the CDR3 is TGTGCCAGCAGTCGACAGGGGGTTGGGGAGACCCAGTACTTC.

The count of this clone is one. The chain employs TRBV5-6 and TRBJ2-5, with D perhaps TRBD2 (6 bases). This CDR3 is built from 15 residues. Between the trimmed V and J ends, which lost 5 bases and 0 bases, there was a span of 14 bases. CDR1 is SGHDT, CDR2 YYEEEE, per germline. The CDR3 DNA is TGTGCCAGCAGAAGCACAGGAGGGTACCAAGAGACCCAGTACTTC. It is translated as CASRSTGGYQETQYF.

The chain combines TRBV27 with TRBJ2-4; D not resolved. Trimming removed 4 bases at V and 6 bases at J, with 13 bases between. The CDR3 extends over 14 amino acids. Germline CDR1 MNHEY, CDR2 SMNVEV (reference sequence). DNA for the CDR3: TGTGCCAGCAGTTCCCTTTTGTCTGCAAACATTCAGTACTTC. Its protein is CASSSLLSANIQYF.

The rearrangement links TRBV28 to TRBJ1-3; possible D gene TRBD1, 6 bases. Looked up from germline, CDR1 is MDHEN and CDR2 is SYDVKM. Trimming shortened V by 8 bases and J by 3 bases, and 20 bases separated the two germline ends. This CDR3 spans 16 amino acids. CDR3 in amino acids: CASGSSRGALGNTIYF. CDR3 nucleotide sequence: TGTGCCAGCGGGTCGTCTCGGGGGGCGCTTGGAAACACCATATATTTT.

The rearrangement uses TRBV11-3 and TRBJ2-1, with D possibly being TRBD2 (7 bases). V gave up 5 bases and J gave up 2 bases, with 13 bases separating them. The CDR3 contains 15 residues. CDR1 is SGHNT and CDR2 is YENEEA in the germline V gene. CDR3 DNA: TGTGCCAGCAGCCAAGGGGGGACTACCTACAATGAGCAGTTCTTC. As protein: CASSQGGTTYNEQFF.

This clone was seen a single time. In DNA form, the CDR3 reads TGTGCCAGCTCACCTGTGGGATGGAGGGTAGGCGACGAGCAGTACTTC. It yields the protein CASSPVGWRVGDEQYF. V is TRBV18 and J is TRBJ2-7; tentatively, D is TRBD2 (6 bases). The CDR3 spans 16 residues. V lost 3 bases to trimming and J lost 5 bases, with 20 bases between them. The germline CDR1 and CDR2 sequences are KGHSH and LQKENI.

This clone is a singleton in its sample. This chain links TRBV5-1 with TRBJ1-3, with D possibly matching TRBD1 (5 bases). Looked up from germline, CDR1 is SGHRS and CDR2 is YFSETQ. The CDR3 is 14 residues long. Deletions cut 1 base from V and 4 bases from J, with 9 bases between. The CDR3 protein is CASSLRGEGNTIYF. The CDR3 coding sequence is TGCGCCAGCAGCTTGCGGGGGGAAGGAAACACCATATATTTT.

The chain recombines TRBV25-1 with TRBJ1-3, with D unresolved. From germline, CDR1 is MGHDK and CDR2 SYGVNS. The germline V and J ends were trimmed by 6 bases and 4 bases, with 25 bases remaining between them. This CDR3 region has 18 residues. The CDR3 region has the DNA TGTGCCAGCAGCCCAACTGCTTCGTCCATCCCGAGGGGAAACACCATATATTTT. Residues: CASSPTASSIPRGNTIYF.

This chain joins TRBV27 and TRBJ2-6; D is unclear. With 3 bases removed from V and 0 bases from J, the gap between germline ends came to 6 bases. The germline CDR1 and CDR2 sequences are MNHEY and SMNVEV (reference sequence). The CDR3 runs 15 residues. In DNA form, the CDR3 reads TGTGCCAGCAGTTTCCTTAGCTCTGGGGCCAACGTCCTGACTTTC. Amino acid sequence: CASSFLSSGANVLTF.